Listed below are T cell receptor beta chains from one sample, sequenced in a study of vaccination effects on CD4 cells after COVID-19. Assay: immunoSEQ multiplex PCR; the TCRdb copy retains only in-frame clones and omits some. The sample lists about 66,000 clones; approximately 79% were seen once. No antigen is known for these receptors. The sequences come from CD4+ T cells from PBMCs cultured without peptide, collected after COVID-19 vaccination. Receptors originate from a human donor who received a COVID-19 vaccine. CDR3s include the opening cysteine and the closing phenylalanine or tryptophan. Each record gives: clone size, D gene, V gene, J gene, CDR3 protein, CDR3 DNA. The D gene is left open where the match is weak. Expanded clones get a size class; other rows say once, few or many, or leave the size out.

once	-	TRBV12-2	TRBJ2-6	CASRFTGTGHSGANVLTF	TGTGCAAGTCGCTTCACCGGGACAGGGCACTCTGGGGCCAACGTCCTGACTTTC
-	TRBD1	TRBV7-3	TRBJ2-6	CASSLQGARGANVLTF	TGTGCCAGCAGCTTACAGGGGGCCCGTGGGGCCAACGTCCTGACTTTC
few	TRBD1	TRBV18	TRBJ1-5	CASSPQQGDVNQPQHF	TGTGCCAGCTCACCACAACAGGGGGACGTCAATCAGCCCCAGCATTTT
-	TRBD1	TRBV19	TRBJ1-5	CASSNGQAHKVSQHF	TGTGCCAGTAGTAACGGACAGGCCCACAAGGTGTCCCAGCATTTT
-	TRBD1	TRBV5-1	TRBJ1-2	CAISDRADRGYTF	TGCGCCATATCTGACAGGGCGGATAGAGGCTACACCTTC
-	-	TRBV27	TRBJ1-1	CASSLKSSARREAFF	TGTGCCAGCAGTTTAAAATCGTCAGCCAGGCGAGAAGCTTTCTTT
-	TRBD2	TRBV9	TRBJ2-5	CASSAGLAGGQETQYF	TGTGCCAGCAGCGCCGGACTAGCGGGGGGGCAAGAGACCCAGTACTTC
-	TRBD2	TRBV14	TRBJ2-1	CASSQLRLADNEQFF	TGTGCCAGCAGCCAACTCCGACTAGCCGACAATGAGCAGTTCTTC
few	-	TRBV7-2	TRBJ1-2	CASSHSYYGYTF	TGTGCCAGCAGCCACTCCTACTATGGCTACACCTTC
-	-	TRBV5-1	TRBJ2-2	CASSLLHSGGTGELFF	TGCGCCAGCAGCTTGTTACATTCAGGTGGAACCGGGGAGCTGTTTTTT
-	TRBD1	TRBV6-2/TRBV6-3	TRBJ1-5	CASSSPTGGYQPQHF	TGTGCCAGCAGTTCCCCGACAGGGGGCTATCAGCCCCAGCATTTT
-	TRBD1	TRBV24-1	TRBJ2-5	CATSDDDRGGETQYF	TGTGCCACCAGTGATGATGACAGGGGGGGAGAGACCCAGTACTTC
few	-	TRBV12-3/TRBV12-4	TRBJ2-1	CASSADRFSEQFF	TGTGCCAGCAGTGCGGACAGATTTAGTGAGCAGTTCTTC
few	TRBD2	TRBV9	TRBJ2-1	CASSATSGGGRVNEQFF	TGTGCCAGCAGCGCCACCTCCGGCGGGGGGAGGGTCAATGAGCAGTTCTTC
-	-	TRBV15	TRBJ1-2	CATSRDQVLLNYGYTF	TGTGCCACCAGCAGAGATCAGGTCCTACTAAACTATGGCTACACCTTC
-	TRBD1	TRBV7-3	TRBJ2-2	CASSSGGALETGELFF	TGTGCCAGCAGCTCAGGGGGTGCCCTGGAGACCGGGGAGCTGTTTTTT
-	-	TRBV5-1	TRBJ2-6	CASSLVGLGASGANVLTF	TGCGCCAGCAGCTTGGTTGGGTTAGGGGCCTCTGGGGCCAACGTCCTGACTTTC
-	-	TRBV5-1	TRBJ1-6	CASSLAAGYNSPLHF	TGCGCCAGCAGCTTGGCCGCCGGCTATAATTCACCCCTCCACTTT
-	-	TRBV6-2/TRBV6-3	TRBJ1-2	CASSLLEHYGYTF	TGTGCCAGCAGCCTCTTGGAGCACTATGGCTACACCTTC
-	-	TRBV6-2/TRBV6-3	TRBJ2-1	CASSVSYNEQFF	TGTGCCAGCAGTGTCTCCTACAATGAGCAGTTCTTC
-	TRBD2	TRBV10-3	TRBJ2-3	CAISPGLAGTMTDTQYF	TGTGCCATCAGCCCGGGACTAGCGGGGACCATGACAGATACGCAGTATTTT
-	-	TRBV11-2	TRBJ1-1	CASSLRPVNTEAFF	TGTGCCAGCAGCTTAAGACCGGTGAACACTGAAGCTTTCTTT
-	-	TRBV12-3/TRBV12-4	TRBJ1-2	CASGGGAHGYTF	TGTGCCAGCGGTGGGGGGGCCCATGGCTACACCTTC
few	TRBD1	TRBV5-4	TRBJ1-2	CASSISGTDYGYTF	TGTGCCAGCAGCATCTCCGGGACAGACTATGGCTACACCTTC
-	-	TRBV28	TRBJ2-4	CASSVIQGSKNIQYF	TGTGCCAGCAGTGTCATCCAGGGTTCCAAAAACATTCAGTACTTC
few	TRBD1	TRBV28	TRBJ1-5	CASRGDRGLGNQPQHF	TGTGCCAGCAGGGGAGACAGGGGCTTGGGCAATCAGCCCCAGCATTTT
-	-	TRBV30	TRBJ1-1	CAWNRGLNTEAFF	TGTGCCTGGAATAGGGGCCTGAACACTGAAGCTTTCTTT
-	-	TRBV25-1	TRBJ2-3	CASSVAGDPADTQYF	TGTGCCAGCAGTGTAGCAGGGGACCCAGCAGATACGCAGTATTTT
-	TRBD1	TRBV28	TRBJ2-1	CASSSIGTGGVHNEQFF	TGTGCCAGCAGTTCGATCGGGACAGGGGGGGTGCACAATGAGCAGTTCTTC
-	-	TRBV7-2	TRBJ1-2	CASSRATAGATSDYGYTF	TGTGCCAGCAGCAGAGCTACGGCAGGGGCGACATCTGACTATGGCTACACCTTC
-	-	TRBV18	TRBJ2-1	CASSPFNTGTPNEQFF	TGTGCCAGCTCCCCTTTTAATACCGGGACACCAAATGAGCAGTTCTTC
-	-	TRBV6-5	TRBJ1-2	CASSYPQTNYGYTF	TGTGCCAGCAGTTATCCTCAGACAAACTATGGCTACACCTTC
few	TRBD2	TRBV10-1	TRBJ2-5	CASSETRTSGGVETQYF	TGCGCCAGCAGTGAAACCCGGACTAGCGGGGGGGTGGAGACCCAGTACTTC
few	TRBD1	TRBV6-1	TRBJ1-1	CASTNGGGKEAFF	TGTGCCAGCACCAACGGAGGGGGCAAGGAAGCTTTCTTT
-	-	TRBV2	TRBJ1-2	CASSETGQGSVYGYTF	TGTGCCAGCAGTGAAACGGGGCAGGGCTCCGTCTATGGCTACACCTTC
-	-	TRBV7-8	TRBJ2-3	CASSLSRVSADTQYF	TGTGCCAGCAGCTTAAGCAGGGTTTCTGCAGATACGCAGTATTTT
-	-	TRBV12-5	TRBJ2-3	CASQGRDTDTQYF	TGTGCTAGCCAGGGGAGGGACACAGATACGCAGTATTTT
-	TRBD2	TRBV29-1	TRBJ2-3	CSVATGTITTDTQYF	TGCAGCGTTGCAACCGGGACTATTACCACAGATACGCAGTATTTT
-	-	TRBV6-5	TRBJ1-5	CASSPQTVQPQHF	TGTGCCAGCAGTCCCCAAACAGTGCAGCCCCAGCATTTT
-	TRBD1	TRBV7-3	TRBJ2-5	CASSPRGRETQYF	TGTGCCAGCAGCCCCAGGGGGCGAGAGACCCAGTACTTC
-	TRBD2	TRBV11-3	TRBJ2-2	CASSLGDRASGAGELFF	TGTGCCAGCAGCTTAGGGGATCGGGCTAGCGGGGCCGGGGAGCTGTTTTTT
-	-	TRBV7-9	TRBJ2-3	CASSLGWGNSGDADTQYF	TGTGCCAGCAGCTTAGGTTGGGGGAATTCGGGGGATGCAGATACGCAGTATTTT
-	-	TRBV19	TRBJ1-5	CASSMKGRGNQPQHF	TGTGCCAGTAGTATGAAGGGAAGAGGCAATCAGCCCCAGCATTTT
-	-	TRBV12-3/TRBV12-4	TRBJ1-1	CASRTGSEAFF	TGTGCCAGCAGAACAGGCTCTGAAGCTTTCTTT
few	-	TRBV12-3/TRBV12-4	TRBJ1-1	CASSFYGLTEAFF	TGTGCCAGCAGTTTTTACGGCTTGACTGAAGCTTTCTTT
-	TRBD1	TRBV18	TRBJ1-6	CASSLGTGGRNSPLHF	TGTGCCAGCTCATTAGGGACAGGAGGACGGAATTCACCCCTCCACTTT
few	TRBD1	TRBV7-3	TRBJ1-2	CASSRDRGDYGYTF	TGTGCCAGCAGTCGGGACAGGGGGGACTATGGCTACACCTTC
-	TRBD2	TRBV24-1	TRBJ2-3	CATSDPGSSGDPQYF	TGTGCCACCAGTGACCCCGGGTCTAGCGGGGACCCGCAGTATTTT
-	TRBD1	TRBV4-2	TRBJ1-5	CASSQDQGGRSNQPQHF	TGTGCCAGCAGCCAAGATCAGGGGGGTAGGAGCAATCAGCCCCAGCATTTT
-	-	TRBV5-1	TRBJ1-1	CASSLDWGLGTEAFF	TGCGCCAGCAGCTTGGATTGGGGGCTCGGCACTGAAGCTTTCTTT
-	-	TRBV28	TRBJ2-1	CASSLFTVAGNEQFF	TGTGCCAGCAGTTTATTTACCGTTGCCGGGAATGAGCAGTTCTTC
-	TRBD1	TRBV3-1/TRBV3-2	TRBJ1-2	CASRATGAPYYGYTF	TGTGCCAGCAGGGCGACAGGGGCGCCCTACTATGGCTACACCTTC
few	-	TRBV6-4	TRBJ1-1	CASSAGQNTEAFF	TGTGCCAGCAGTGCGGGACAGAACACTGAAGCTTTCTTT